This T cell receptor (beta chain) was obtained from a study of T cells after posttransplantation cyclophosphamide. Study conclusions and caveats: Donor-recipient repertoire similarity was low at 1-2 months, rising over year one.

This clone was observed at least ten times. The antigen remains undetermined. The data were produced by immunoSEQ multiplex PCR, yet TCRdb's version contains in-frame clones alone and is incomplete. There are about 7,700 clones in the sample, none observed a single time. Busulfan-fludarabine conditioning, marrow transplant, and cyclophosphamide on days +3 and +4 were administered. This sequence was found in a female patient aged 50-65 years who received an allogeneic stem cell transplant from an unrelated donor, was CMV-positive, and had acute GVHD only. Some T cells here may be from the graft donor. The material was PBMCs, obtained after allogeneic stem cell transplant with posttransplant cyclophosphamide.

Here the CDR3 reads CASSVSAGLGYNEQFF. The CDR3 region has the DNA TGTGCCAGCAGCGTATCGGCTGGACTAGGCTACAATGAGCAGTTCTTC. This sequence joins TRBV9 and TRBJ2-1; the match to TRBD2 covers 7 bases. CDR1 SGDLS and CDR2 YYNGEE come from the germline V gene. The CDR3 is 16 residues long. The ends lost 1 base at V and 3 bases at J; junction bases unmatched: 7.